The 21 T cell receptor beta chains below all came from one sample that was sequenced in a study of response to subunit inactivated influenza vaccine. TCRdb re-called the RT-PCR reads through MiXCR, storing one row per CDR3 protein. This sample has approximately 570,000 distinct CDR3 sequences, with about 8% found just once. The material was PBMCs from blood, obtained around 25 months after vaccination. The source is a man aged 45 to 70 who received an inactivated influenza vaccine.

The chain couples TRBV20-1 to TRBJ2-1, with D possibly being TRBD1 or TRBD2 (5 bases each). Trimming shortened V by 0 bases and J by 2 bases, and 14 bases separated the two germline ends. This CDR3 has 16 amino acids. Germline V gene sequence: CDR1 DFQATT, CDR2 SNEGSKA (reference sequence). The CDR3 loop reads CSARDEGTGTYNEQFF. CDR3 DNA sequence: TGCAGTGCTAGAGATGAAGGGACGGGGACCTACAATGAGCAGTTCTTC.

This clonotype was seen many times. This chain connects TRBV5-6 to TRBJ2-3; 9 bases fit TRBD1. V was pared by 4 bases and J by 0 bases, with 9 bases of the junction left unmatched. Germline V lookup: CDR1 SGHDT, CDR2 YYEEEE. The CDR3 runs to 17 residues. The CDR3 bases are TGTGCCAGCAGCAAAGGACAGGGGCCCCTTAGCACAGATACGCAGTATTTT. Protein: CASSKGQGPLSTDTQYF.

This clonotype has at least ten counts. This chain uses TRBV5-1 with TRBJ1-2, with D unclear. The V and J ends lost 4 bases and 1 base respectively, with 8 bases between them. The CDR3 sequence is 13 residues long. Germline V gives CDR1 SGHRS, CDR2 YFSETQ. Written as DNA, the CDR3 is TGCGCCAGCAGCCCAGGTGATAACTATGGCTACACCTTC. Protein sequence: CASSPGDNYGYTF.

This clonotype was seen more than once but under ten times. The chain recombines TRBV4-2 with TRBJ2-7, with D tentatively TRBD2 (6 bases). This CDR3 has 16 residues. Germline CDR1 reads LGHNA; CDR2 reads YNFKEQ. The germline V and J ends were trimmed by 4 bases and 2 bases, with 18 bases remaining between them. The DNA of the CDR3 is TGTGCCAGCAGCCCCCGGGGAGGAGGTGACGCCTACGAGCAGTACTTC. Encoded protein: CASSPRGGGDAYEQYF.

In this sample, this clonotype turned up many times. The chain combines TRBV12-3 or TRBV12-4 with TRBJ2-2; the D is unclear. This CDR3 has 12 residues. Trimming took 10 bases from V and 2 from J, leaving 8 bases between them. The CDR3 here is CATLRNTGELFF. The CDR3 region has the DNA TGTGCCACCCTTAGAAACACCGGGGAGCTGTTTTTT.

This clonotype was found many times. The chain carries TRBV29-1 and TRBJ1-1; D not resolved. CDR1 SQVTM and CDR2 ANQGSEA come from the germline V gene. The ends were cut back, 8 bases at V and 5 bases at J, with 18 bases in the middle. There are 13 residues in the CDR3. The CDR3 sequence: CSYLGGRQTEAFF. The CDR3 coding sequence is TGCAGCTATCTTGGTGGCCGGCAGACTGAAGCTTTCTTT. The full variable domain, in which reference TRBV29-1 and TRBJ1-1 provide the parts outside the CDR3, is SAVISQKPSRDICQRGTSLTIQCQVDSQVTMMFWYRQQPGQSLTLIATANQGSEATYESGFVIDKFPISRPNLTFSTLTVSNMSPEDSSIYLCSYLGGRQTEAFFGQGTRLTVV.

This clonotype has more than one count but fewer than ten. The J gene is TRBJ2-6, the V gene TRBV25-1, with 8 positions matching TRBD2. J gave up 0 bases and V 4 bases, and 5 bases lay outside the gene matches. The CDR3 runs 17 residues. Germline-derived CDR1 and CDR2 are MGHDK and SYGVNS. CDR3: CASSAPGLVSGANVLTF. The CDR3 nucleotides are TGTGCCAGCAGTGCGCCGGGACTAGTCTCTGGGGCCAACGTCCTGACTTTC.

This clonotype was observed once. The J gene is TRBJ1-2, the V gene TRBV10-3; 8 bases match TRBD1. This CDR3 has 16 residues. Trimming removed 6 bases from V and 5 bases from J; junction bases left unmatched: 14. Germline V gives CDR1 ENHRY, CDR2 SYGVKD. For the CDR3, the DNA is TGTGCCATCAGCCAGGGACAGGCACAGGATTCGTATGGCTACACCTTC. As protein: CAISQGQAQDSYGYTF.

This clonotype has a count of ten or more. V usage is TRBV3-1 and J usage is TRBJ2-5, with 9 bases fitting TRBD2. Germline values: CDR1 LGHDT, CDR2 YNNKEL (reference sequence). Unmatched junction bases numbered 8, after V lost 4 bases and J lost 5 bases. The CDR3 covers 15 residues. The CDR3 spells CASSPTSGPLETQYF. The CDR3 bases are TGTGCCAGCAGCCCGACTAGCGGCCCTCTGGAGACCCAGTACTTC.

This clonotype was detected ten times or more. This chain uses TRBV29-1 with TRBJ1-5; D is perhaps TRBD1 (5 bases). Trimming pared 5 bases from V and 4 bases from J, leaving 15 bases between. The CDR3 covers 14 residues. Germline assignment: CDR1 SQVTM and CDR2 ANQGSEA. The CDR3 region is CSVRGTDQNQPQHF. CDR3 coding DNA: TGCAGCGTTCGGGGGACGGACCAAAATCAGCCCCAGCATTTT.

The chain recombines TRBV4-3 with TRBJ1-2; the D is unclear. Germline CDR1 and CDR2: LGHNA and YSLEER. Trimming stripped 3 bases from V and 6 bases from J, with 14 bases between. There are 14 residues in the CDR3. CDR3 in amino acids: CASSQASGLDGYTF. The DNA of the CDR3 is TGCGCCAGCAGCCAGGCCTCCGGGTTAGATGGCTACACCTTC.

This clonotype was detected a few times. V gene TRBV9 combines with J gene TRBJ2-5, with 14 bases lining up with TRBD2. This CDR3 region has 16 residues. CDR1 and CDR2 (germline): SGDLS, YYNGEE. The ends lost 4 bases at V and 3 bases at J; junction bases unmatched: 5. The CDR3 loop is CASSNTGLAGEETQYF. Here the CDR3 DNA reads TGTGCCAGCAGCAATACGGGACTAGCGGGAGAAGAGACCCAGTACTTC.

The chain carries TRBV5-1 and TRBJ1-2; 7 bases fit TRBD1. Germline lookup yields CDR1 SGHRS and CDR2 YFSETQ. Unmatched junction bases numbered 6, after V lost 1 base and J lost 6 bases. This CDR3 region has 14 residues. The CDR3 sequence: CASSLSTGEDGYTF. The CDR3 bases are TGCGCCAGCAGCTTGAGCACAGGGGAGGATGGCTACACCTTC.

In this sample, this clonotype turned up many times. The chain has TRBV10-1 and TRBJ1-2; D uncertain. This CDR3 has 13 residues. Germline V gene data show CDR1 as WNHNN and CDR2 as SYGVQD (reference sequence). Trimming cost V 0 bases and J 7 bases, with 9 bases left between them. CDR3 loop: CASSESGNGGYTF. In nucleotides, the CDR3 is TGCGCCAGCAGTGAGTCGGGGAATGGTGGCTACACCTTC.

This clonotype was seen a few times. The V call is TRBV9, the J call TRBJ2-3; D might be TRBD1 or TRBD2, each matching 5 bases. The CDR3 is made up of 13 amino acids. Trimming shortened V by 4 bases and J by 2 bases, and 8 bases separated the two germline ends. Germline loops: CDR1 SGDLS, CDR2 YYNGEE. CDR3 nucleotide sequence: TGTGCCAGCAGCAGGGACGTCACAGATACGCAGTATTTT. Protein sequence: CASSRDVTDTQYF.

The chain uses TRBV5-1 and TRBJ2-7, with 10 bases identical to TRBD1. CDR1 and CDR2 from the germline V gene are SGHRS and YFSETQ. This CDR3 is built from 14 residues. Germline trimming cut 4 bases from V and 6 bases from J; bases unmatched to any gene: 7. In DNA, the CDR3 is TGCGCCAGCAGCAAGACCGGGACAGGGGTCGAGCAGTACTTC. It encodes CASSKTGTGVEQYF.

This clonotype came up a few times. This chain connects TRBV20-1 to TRBJ2-3; 11 nucleotides align to TRBD2. CDR3 length: 17 amino acids. Germline V gene sequence: CDR1 DFQATT, CDR2 SNEGSKA (reference sequence). Trimming removed 2 bases from V and 3 bases from J; junction bases left unmatched: 10. For the CDR3, the DNA is TGCAGTGCTAGACCAACTATACTAGCGGGGGCAACAGATACGCAGTATTTT. This translates into CSARPTILAGATDTQYF.

The chain uses TRBV6-2 or TRBV6-3 and TRBJ2-1; D not resolved. Trimming stripped 4 bases from V and 9 bases from J, with 10 bases between. Germline loops: CDR1 MNHEY, CDR2 SVGEGT. CDR3 length: 12 amino acids. CDR3 amino acids: CASSSLGFEQFF. CDR3 nucleotide sequence: TGTGCCAGCAGTTCACTGGGTTTTGAGCAGTTCTTC.

V and J are TRBV5-1 and TRBJ2-1; 7 positions agree with TRBD1. The CDR3 is 13 residues long. CDR1 is SGHRS, CDR2 YFSETQ, per germline. The J segment lost 10 bases and the V segment lost 4 bases, leaving 8 bases of the junction unmatched. The CDR3 DNA is TGCGCCAGCAGCCCCCGACAGGGTTGGGAGCAGTTCTTC. Translation gives CASSPRQGWEQFF.

At least ten counts were recorded for this clonotype. The chain recombines TRBV12-3 or TRBV12-4 with TRBJ2-1; D is possibly TRBD1 or TRBD2 (5 bases each). V shed 5 bases and J shed 15 bases, with 17 bases lying between them. The CDR3 has 12 residues. This CDR3 is CASSQGALRGFF. The DNA for the CDR3 is TGTGCCAGCAGTCAAGGGGCGCTTCGGGGGTTCTTC.

The chain uses TRBV2 and TRBJ2-7, with 8 bases identical to TRBD2. This CDR3 contains 18 residues. Trimming at V came to 0 bases and at J to 1 base, leaving 11 bases not matched to a gene. Germline V gene sequence: CDR1 SNHLY, CDR2 FYNNEI. CDR3 bases: TGTGCCAGCAGTGAAGCGCTGTTAGAGCGGGAGAGTTCCTACGAGCAGTACTTC. Amino acids: CASSEALLERESSYEQYF. Filled out from reference TRBV2 and TRBJ2-7, the complete variable domain reads EPEVTQTPSHQVTQMGQEVILRCVPISNHLYFYWYRQILGQKVEFLVSFYNNEISEKSEIFDDQFSVERPDGSNFTLKIRSTKLEDSAMYFCASSEALLERESSYEQYFGPGTRLTVT.